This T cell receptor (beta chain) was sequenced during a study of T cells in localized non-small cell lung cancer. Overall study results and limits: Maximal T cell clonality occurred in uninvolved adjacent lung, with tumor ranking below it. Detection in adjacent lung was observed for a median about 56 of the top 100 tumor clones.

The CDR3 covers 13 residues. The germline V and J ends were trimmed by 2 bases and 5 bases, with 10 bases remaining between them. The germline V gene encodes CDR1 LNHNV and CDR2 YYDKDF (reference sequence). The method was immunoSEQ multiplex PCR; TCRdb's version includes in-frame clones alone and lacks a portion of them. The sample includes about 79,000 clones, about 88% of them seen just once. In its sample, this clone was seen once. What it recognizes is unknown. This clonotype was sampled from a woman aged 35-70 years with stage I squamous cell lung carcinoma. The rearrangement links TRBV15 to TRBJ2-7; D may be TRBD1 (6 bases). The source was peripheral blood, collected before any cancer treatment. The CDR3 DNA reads TGTGCCACCAGCAGATCCAGGGGTAACGAGCAGTACTTC. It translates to CATSRSRGNEQYF.